This TCR beta chain was sequenced for a study of blood T cell repertoires in COVID-19 (dated by TCRdb to 2020 to 2022). For the wider study: The collaborator samples originated in the United States, Italy and Spain and spanned the acute and convalescent phases of COVID-19. The prospective study material was composed of cDNA or gDNA derived from T cells, B-cell-depleted T cells, or PBMCs. The dataset comprised deeply sampled blood TCRbeta repertoires from subjects exposed to, actively infected with, or recovered from COVID-19. The repertoires were made available in a free public database intended to serve as a resource for research on the immune response to SARS-CoV-2. The samples were drawn from two sources: the first 160 participants of the ongoing ImmuneRACE study, and over 1,000 subjects contributed by 6 global collaborators. Nearly every sample came with metadata listing a de-identified subject ID, COVID-19 status, age in years and sex. HLA class I and class II types, where available, came from metadata supplied by the sample provider rather than from assay-based typing.

Whole blood was collected in K2EDTA tubes by collaborating institutions according to the institutions' own protocols. Collaborator samples were shipped for TCRbeta analysis as frozen whole blood, isolated PBMCs, or DNA extracted from either sample type. The immunoSEQ Assay, a bias-controlled multiplex PCR, was used to amplify TCRbeta CDR3 regions from genomic DNA. In the authors' own workflow: The number of nucleated cells in each sample was estimated from the amplification of reference gene primers within the assay. Sequence reads were collapsed and filtered to measure the absolute abundance of every unique TCRbeta CDR3 rearrangement. For each sample, productive Simpson clonality was calculated as the square root of Simpson's diversity index over productive rearrangements. The table was pulled from immuneACCESS by TCRdb, which kept in-frame rearrangements only. Such tables lose some clones; where checked, under half of the loss comes from unresolved V genes, and the rest has no known cause. V and J calls and clone size are given by that table; D and trimming were obtained from the DNA. The sample includes about 52,000 clones, with roughly 86% observed a single time. Clones ranked in the top ten supply 9% of the sample.

The CDR3 runs 14 amino acids, cysteine and phenylalanine included. The only DNA kept is the CDR3, 42 bases in frame from the first base. At the junction V is shortened by 1 base and J by 5 bases, with 11 bases in between. As encoded in the germline V gene, CDR1 is MDHEN while CDR2 is SYDVKM. Note on this clone: Its antigen remains unidentified. One base away there is no much larger clone; base qualities are not given.

What the work shows at the level of the full study, not this receptor alone: The amount of clinical and demographic metadata varied by source and participant and was provided uncurated.

In this chain, TRBV28 is recombined with TRBJ1-1; the D gene lacks a confident call. This receptor was taken from a man older than 75 with active or convalescent COVID-19. Sequencing was done on a sample of peripheral blood. The DNA is TGTGCCAGCAGTTTATTGGCGGGCCGGACTGAAGCTTTCTTT. Translated, this gives CASSLLAGRTEAFF.